This is a list of T cell receptor beta chains from one sample in a study of blood T cells in healthy people across ages. TCRdb re-called the 5' RACE reads through MiXCR, storing one row per CDR3 protein. The profile shows over a million distinct CDR3 sequences, almost 60% of them singletons. The sample consisted of blood. The receptors shown here come from a man aged 18-30 years in good health. The CDR3 runs from the conserved cysteine through the conserved F or W. D genes are given only for firm matches. A row's size may be missing; if present it is once, few, many or a size class.

>TRBV7-9|TRBJ1-1|NA|NA
TGTGCCAGCGGTAGACAGGCGAACACTGAAGCTTTCTTT
CASGRQANTEAFF
>TRBV2|TRBJ1-3|NA|NA
TGTGCCAGCAGTGAATATGGTCGGCCGCACTCTGGAAACACCATATATTTT
CASSEYGRPHSGNTIYF
>TRBV3-1|TRBJ1-4|NA|NA
TGTGCCAGCAGCCAGCGGGAGTCCCTCAATGAAAAACTGTTTTTT
CASSQRESLNEKLFF
>TRBV5-1|TRBJ1-1|NA|TRBD1
TGCGCCAGCAGCTTGGACGGGACAGGCACTGAAGCTTTCTTT
CASSLDGTGTEAFF
>TRBV12-3/TRBV12-4|TRBJ1-5|NA|NA
TGTGCCAGCAGTTTGGGTGAGAAACAGCCCCAGCATTTT
CASSLGEKQPQHF
>TRBV20-1|TRBJ2-7|NA|NA
TGCAGTGCTAGGTCCCCGCGATCCTACGAGCAGTACTTC
CSARSPRSYEQYF
>TRBV29-1|TRBJ1-2|NA|NA
TGCAGCGTACGGATGGACACCGGTGGCTACACCTTC
CSVRMDTGGYTF
>TRBV5-1|TRBJ1-2|few|NA
TGCGCCAGCAGCTTGAGGGACGGCCGATATGGCTACACCTTC
CASSLRDGRYGYTF
>TRBV20-1|TRBJ2-7|few|NA
TGCAGTGCTAGAGATAACCAGGCCCCTTCCTACGAGCAGTACTTC
CSARDNQAPSYEQYF
>TRBV4-1|TRBJ1-4|NA|NA
TGCGCCAGCAGCCGCATAGGAGGGAACATTAATGAAAAACTGTTTTTT
CASSRIGGNINEKLFF
>TRBV21-1|TRBJ1-2|NA|NA
TGTGCCAGCAGCAAAGCAGGGAATTATGGCTACACCTTC
CASSKAGNYGYTF
>TRBV20-1|TRBJ2-5|NA|NA
TGCAGTGCCCAAGCGGTGGGAGAGACCCAGTACTTC
CSAQAVGETQYF
>TRBV6-1|TRBJ2-7|NA|NA
TGTGCCAGCAGAGGTTCGGGACGTGAAGCCTACGAGCAGTACTTC
CASRGSGREAYEQYF
>TRBV4-3|TRBJ2-3|NA|NA
TGCGCCAGCAGCCAAGCCCTGCAGGATACGCAGTATTTT
CASSQALQDTQYF
>TRBV20-1|TRBJ2-3|many|NA
TGCAGTGCTATCCTGGGCCAGGGGACAGATACGCAGTATTTT
CSAILGQGTDTQYF
>TRBV3-1|TRBJ2-7|NA|NA
TGTGCCAGCGAGGGGCACTCCTCCTACGAGCAGTACTTC
CASEGHSSYEQYF
>TRBV12-3/TRBV12-4|TRBJ1-1|NA|NA
TGTGCCAGCAGGCCCACCCGAGGAAGTGGAGCTTTCTTT
CASRPTRGSGAFF
>TRBV29-1|TRBJ2-2|NA|TRBD1
TGCAGCGTTGAAGGAGGCAGGGGGCGAAGGACCGGGGAGCTGTTTTTT
CSVEGGRGRRTGELFF
>TRBV21-1|TRBJ2-3|NA|NA
TGTGCCAGCAGCGAAAGGGACAGGGAATGTTTGGGCAGAACAGATACGCAGTATTTT
CASSERDRECLGRTDTQYF
>TRBV6-2/TRBV6-3|TRBJ2-7|NA|TRBD1
TGTGCCAGCGAAGACAGGGCCCTCTCCTACGAGCAGTACTTC
CASEDRALSYEQYF
>TRBV5-1|TRBJ1-2|few|NA
TGCGCCAGCAGCTTCGACAGATTCTATGGCTACACCTTC
CASSFDRFYGYTF
>TRBV2|TRBJ2-7|NA|NA
TGTGCCAGCAGTGAACAGGTCACCAACTACGAGCAGTACTTC
CASSEQVTNYEQYF
>TRBV20-1|TRBJ2-2|NA|TRBD1
TGCAGTGCTACTCAGGGGGCTGACACCGGGGAGCTGTTTTTT
CSATQGADTGELFF
>TRBV6-5|TRBJ1-5|many|NA
TGTGCCAGCAGGGGCGTCAATCAGCCCCAGCATTTT
CASRGVNQPQHF
>TRBV13|TRBJ1-2|NA|NA
TGTGCCAGCAGCTCCTCCTCGAAGGTACGCTATGGCTACACCTTC
CASSSSSKVRYGYTF
>TRBV12-3/TRBV12-4|TRBJ2-4|few|NA
TGTGCCAGCAGTCCCGGGCCCCGAGAGACTCAGTACTTC
CASSPGPRETQYF